One and the same sample provided the 7 T cell receptor beta chains below, sequenced in a study of spatial heterogeneity in lung cancer. Study observations and caveats: One measure, the expanded intratumoral alpha and beta TCR count, tracked tumor mutation counts.

One entry per CDR3 protein results from TCRdb running MiXCR on the 5' RACE reads. The sample includes 20,000 to 25,000 distinct CDR3 sequences, around 6.6% of them seen just once. Indicated time point: sample taken at primary tumor resection. Their target antigens are unknown. This sample comprised lung tumor tissue, obtained at surgery. The receptors come from a male donor with early-stage non-small cell lung cancer.

The chain has TRBV6-1 and TRBJ2-3, with D possibly matching TRBD1 (6 bases). Germline-derived CDR1 and CDR2 are MNHNS and SASEGT. The ends were cut back, 7 bases at V and 1 base at J, with 9 bases in the middle. The length of the CDR3 is 13 residues. CDR3 in DNA: TGTGCCAGCACCCGGACAGGCACAGATACGCAGTATTTT. Translation: CASTRTGTDTQYF.

This clonotype was observed at least ten times. V usage is TRBV6-5 and J usage is TRBJ2-7; 10 nucleotides agree with TRBD1. The germline CDR1 and CDR2 sequences are MNHEY and SVGAGI. The trim removed 2 bases at V and 3 bases at J, leaving 4 bases unmatched. The CDR3 contains 15 residues. CDR3 sequence: CASSYPGTGVYEQYF. In nucleotides, the CDR3 is TGTGCCAGCAGTTACCCCGGGACAGGGGTCTACGAGCAGTACTTC.

This clonotype was picked up many times. The rearrangement uses TRBV5-1 and TRBJ2-3; D perhaps matches TRBD2 (5 bases). The V gene's germline CDR1 is SGHRS and CDR2 YFSETQ. V lost 0 bases, J lost 5 bases, and 7 bases lay in between. There are 13 residues in the CDR3. CDR3 sequence reads: CASSLAGLDTQYF. CDR3 nucleotides: TGCGCCAGCAGCTTGGCAGGACTAGATACGCAGTATTTT.

At least ten counts were recorded for this clonotype. The chain has TRBV3-1 and TRBJ2-5; D gene uncertain. The ends were cut back, 1 base at V and 5 bases at J, with 8 bases in the middle. The CDR3 has 13 amino acids. Germline-derived CDR1 and CDR2 are LGHDT and YNNKEL (reference sequence). CDR3 amino acids: CASSQGLDETQYF. Written as DNA, the CDR3 is TGTGCCAGCAGCCAAGGTCTTGATGAGACCCAGTACTTC.

This clonotype appeared many times. The chain is built from TRBV7-9 and TRBJ2-7, with D possibly being TRBD1 (6 bases). The CDR3 is 15 residues long. Trimming took 5 bases from V and 0 from J, leaving 14 bases between them. In germline, CDR1 is SEHNR, CDR2 FQNEAQ (reference sequence). CDR3: CASSPTGPISYEQYF. The CDR3 DNA is TGTGCCAGCAGCCCAACAGGGCCGATCTCCTACGAGCAGTACTTC.

This clonotype was counted ten times or more. This chain joins TRBV12-3 or TRBV12-4 and TRBJ2-1, with TRBD2 matching 7 bases. The CDR3 sequence is 15 residues long. Trimming at V came to 10 bases and at J to 6 bases, leaving 15 bases not matched to a gene. The CDR3 loop reads CAITLPGGESNEQFF. Here the CDR3 DNA reads TGTGCCATCACACTACCTGGGGGGGAAAGCAATGAGCAGTTCTTC.

By sample share, this clonotype is medium-sized (0.01 to 0.1%). The chain links TRBV5-1 to TRBJ2-3, with D unclear. Trimming removed 0 bases from V and 2 bases from J, with 1 base in between. The V gene's germline CDR1 is SGHRS and CDR2 YFSETQ. This CDR3 region has 12 residues. The chain's CDR3 is CASSLDTDTQYF. CDR3 bases: TGCGCCAGCAGCTTGGACACAGATACGCAGTATTTT.